The 19 T cell receptor beta chains below were found in one sample sequenced in a study of T cells after posttransplantation cyclophosphamide (dated by TCRdb to 2015 to 2016). Libraries were constructed by the immunoSEQ multiplex PCR assay. What TCRdb holds here is the immuneACCESS table cut down to in-frame rearrangements. Part of the clones is not present; checked against another copy, under half of the missing clones reflect an unresolved V gene, and the others are unexplained. Present in this sample are 25,000 or so clones, about 84% of which were seen just once. The top ten clones comprise 6.3% of the sample. The sequenced sample was PBMCs. The receptors shown here come from an older woman with a blood cancer, CMV-positive, and with a related stem cell donor.

This clone came up once. The rearrangement links TRBV6-5 to TRBJ2-1; 9 positions match TRBD1. Unmatched junction bases numbered 11, after V lost 8 bases and J lost 9 bases. Per germline, CDR1 MNHEY and CDR2 SVGAGI. The CDR3 runs to 14 residues. CDR3: CASAQTGGSFEQFF. The DNA of the CDR3 is TGTGCCAGCGCCCAGACAGGGGGGAGTTTTGAGCAGTTCTTC.

Turning to this clone: The junction departs from germline at one end; a sequencing error may be responsible. The rearrangement links TRBV18 to TRBJ2-7; 9 nucleotides align to TRBD2. The germline V gene encodes CDR1 KGHSH and CDR2 LQKENI. The CDR3 has 16 amino acids. CDR3 protein: CASSLSNLAGSYEQYF. The CDR3, as DNA: TGTGCCAGCTCACTATCGAATCTAGCGGGATCCTATGAGCAGTACTTC.

The chain couples TRBV5-6 to TRBJ2-5; tentatively, D is TRBD1 (6 bases). CDR1 is SGHDT and CDR2 is YYEEEE in the germline V gene. This CDR3 has 13 amino acids. Trimming took off 0 bases at V and 4 bases at J, with 7 bases between the two ends. The CDR3 sequence is CASSLGRGETQYF. CDR3 in DNA: TGTGCCAGCAGCTTGGGCAGGGGAGAGACCCAGTACTTC.

The chain links TRBV11-2 to TRBJ2-5; 11 nucleotides line up with TRBD2. V lost 4 bases and J lost 13; bases outside the gene matches: 2. Germline CDR1 and CDR2: SGHAT and FQNNGV. This CDR3 contains 11 residues. Here the CDR3 DNA reads TGTGCCAGCAGCTCAGGGACTAGCGGGTACTTC. Translating gives CASSSGTSGYF.

V is TRBV28 and J is TRBJ2-7; no firm D call. The CDR3 is 11 amino acids. Germline CDR1 is MDHEN and CDR2 is SYDVKM. V was shortened by 6 bases and J by 6 bases, with 9 bases between the two germline ends. The CDR3 nucleotides are TGTGCCAGCAGCTTCGAGCTCGAGCAGTACTTC. Translation gives CASSFELEQYF.

In this sample, this clone turned up once. This chain uses TRBV5-1 with TRBJ1-3, with TRBD1 as a possible D gene (5 bases). V was cut by 6 bases and J by 2 bases, with 9 bases left in between. The CDR3 extends over 13 amino acids. Germline V lookup: CDR1 SGHRS, CDR2 YFSETQ. CDR3 nucleotides: TGCGCCAGCACCGACAGCACTGGAAACACCATATATTTT. This sequence encodes CASTDSTGNTIYF.

The gene calls are TRBV5-4 and TRBJ2-5, with D perhaps TRBD2 (7 bases). This CDR3 has 15 amino acids. The V gene's germline CDR1 is SGHNT and CDR2 YYREEE (reference sequence). Trimming removed 0 bases at V and 5 bases at J, with 14 bases between. The CDR3 reads CASSLGGGVSETQYF. As DNA, the CDR3 is TGTGCCAGCAGCTTGGGGGGGGGCGTATCGGAGACCCAGTACTTC.

The rearrangement joins TRBV29-1 to TRBJ2-1; 9 bases agree with TRBD2. The length of the CDR3 is 12 residues. V lost 7 bases and J lost 5; bases outside the gene matches: 3. Germline CDR1 reads SQVTM; CDR2 reads ANQGSEA. CDR3 loop: CSASGADNEQFF. Here the CDR3 DNA reads TGCAGCGCTAGCGGGGCTGACAATGAGCAGTTCTTC.

The CDR3 region is CASSLWTSGSIGSYNEQFF. As DNA, the CDR3 is TGTGCCAGCTCACTATGGACTAGCGGGAGTATTGGGTCCTACAATGAGCAGTTCTTC. The V gene is TRBV18, the J gene TRBJ2-1, with 13 bases fitting TRBD2. The CDR3 spans 19 residues. CDR1 and CDR2 from the germline V gene are KGHSH and LQKENI. Germline trimming cut 4 bases from V and 1 base from J; bases unmatched to any gene: 10.

This clone was counted only a few times. The V and J genes are TRBV14 and TRBJ2-1, with TRBD2 matching 9 bases. The germline gives CDR1 SGHDN, CDR2 FVKESK. Germline trimming cut 0 bases from V and 14 bases from J; bases unmatched to any gene: 14. This CDR3 region has 16 residues. The CDR3 protein is CASSQDGLVREGQKFF. DNA of the CDR3: TGTGCCAGCAGCCAAGATGGCTTGGTGCGGGAGGGTCAGAAGTTCTTC.

This clone was picked up one time. This rearrangement joins TRBV7-9 to TRBJ2-7; TRBD2 matches at 8 bases. The CDR3 spans 15 residues. Germline V CDR1 and CDR2: SEHNR, FQNEAQ (reference sequence). V was pared by 5 bases and J by 5 bases, with 11 bases of the junction left unmatched. The chain's CDR3 is CASSAPGLEGHEQYV. The CDR3 DNA is TGTGCCAGCAGCGCTCCGGGACTAGAGGGACACGAGCAGTACGTC.

The chain is built from TRBV5-1 and TRBJ2-1; tentatively, D is TRBD2 (5 bases). Germline V lookup: CDR1 SGHRS, CDR2 YFSETQ. The CDR3 runs 14 residues. Trimming left V 4 bases short and J 4 bases short, with 12 bases between. The CDR3 sequence: CASSPESGYNEQFF. CDR3 bases: TGCGCCAGCAGCCCTGAGTCGGGGTACAATGAGCAGTTCTTC.

CDR3 in amino acids: CASSSHTETNTEAFF. The CDR3 DNA is TGTGCCAGCAGTTCCCATACTGAAACTAACACTGAAGCTTTCTTT. The V call is TRBV27, the J call TRBJ1-1; the D is unclear. Per the germline V gene, CDR1 is MNHEY and CDR2 is SMNVEV (reference sequence). The V and J ends lost 4 bases and 2 bases respectively, with 14 bases between them. CDR3 length: 15 amino acids.

The V call is TRBV5-1, the J call TRBJ1-1, with D hard to call. CDR1 is SGHRS and CDR2 is YFSETQ in the germline V gene. V lost 4 bases to trimming and J lost 0 bases, with 10 bases between them. There are 14 residues in the CDR3. In nucleotides, the CDR3 is TGCGCCAGCAGCCTTCTGGCAATGAACACTGAAGCTTTCTTT. It encodes CASSLLAMNTEAFF.

The genes are TRBV7-2 and TRBJ2-3; 9 positions agree with TRBD2. V lost 5 bases and J lost 0; bases outside the gene matches: 6. Germline assignment: CDR1 SGHTA and CDR2 FQGNSA. The CDR3 spans 16 residues. The CDR3 region is CASSMGTSRSTDTQYF. DNA of the CDR3: TGTGCCAGCAGCATGGGGACTAGCAGAAGCACAGATACGCAGTATTTT.

The chain has TRBV6-1 and TRBJ2-1; D not certain. Trimming left V 2 bases short and J 0 bases short, with 5 bases between. The CDR3 has 14 amino acids. Germline lookup yields CDR1 MNHNS and CDR2 SASEGT. The CDR3 reads CASSEKSSYNEQFF. CDR3 bases: TGTGCCAGCAGTGAAAAGAGCTCCTACAATGAGCAGTTCTTC.

This clone turned up a few times. CDR3 amino acids: CASSKKSRGKDEKLFF. The CDR3 DNA reads TGTGCCAGCAGCAAAAAGTCGAGAGGAAAGGATGAAAAACTGTTTTTT. V is TRBV21-1 and J is TRBJ1-4. TRBV21-1 is reported as a pseudogene. The CDR3 contains 16 residues.

The genes are TRBV19 and TRBJ1-5; possible D gene TRBD1, 5 bases. The germline gives CDR1 LNHDA, CDR2 SQIVND (reference sequence). The ends were cut back, 5 bases at V and 6 bases at J, with 11 bases in the middle. This CDR3 spans 13 amino acids. The CDR3 loop is CASSLFDSQPQHF. The DNA for the CDR3 is TGTGCCAGTAGTCTTTTTGACAGTCAGCCCCAGCATTTT.

In this sample, this clone is medium-sized. The chain is built from TRBV28 and TRBJ2-1, with D unclear. This CDR3 contains 12 residues. CDR1 is MDHEN and CDR2 is SYDVKM in the germline V gene. V dropped 0 bases and J dropped 9 bases, with 6 bases sitting between them. DNA of the CDR3: TGTGCCAGCAGTTTATGGGAGTCTGAGCAGTTCTTC. It encodes CASSLWESEQFF.